One sample yielded the 24 T cell receptor beta chains listed below, sequenced in a study of regulatory T cells in long-lasting Graves disease. Time point reported: newly diagnosed GD, antithyroid drugs for less than 3 months. PBMC-derived RNA was used for the TCR library. HTBI primers from iRepertoire and Arm-PCR of CDR3 regions yielded the TCR beta libraries. Each CDR3 protein gets one entry after TCRdb re-called the multiplex PCR reads with MiXCR. The sample lists 530,000 or so distinct CDR3 sequences, about 16% seen once, with around 13% in the top ten. This sample also appeared in a second study, on T cells in Graves' hyperthyroidism and ophthalmopathy.

Here the sequenced sample was peripheral blood mononuclear cells (PBMCs), taken at new diagnosis, from a patient treated with antithyroid drugs. The source is a man between 18 and 35 years old with Graves disease.

Comments on this clonotype: With a much larger clone just one base away, this may be a read error. The chain recombines TRBV20-1 with TRBJ2-7, with D tentatively TRBD1 or TRBD2 (5 bases each). This CDR3 comprises 14 residues. Germline lookup yields CDR1 DFQATT and CDR2 SNEGSKA (reference sequence). Trimming pared 1 base from V and 2 bases from J, leaving 12 bases between. As DNA, the CDR3 is TGCAGTGCTAGAGGGCATCGGGGCACCTACGAGCAGTACTTC. As protein: CSARGHRGTYEQYF.

The rearrangement uses TRBV30 and TRBJ1-3, with D hard to call. Germline values: CDR1 GTSNPN, CDR2 SVGIG (reference sequence). The V end lost 0 bases, the J end lost 0 bases, and 6 bases lay between the germline ends. There are 14 residues in the CDR3. The CDR3 DNA sequence: TGTGCCTGGAGTGTAAAGAGCTCTGGAAACACCATATATTTT. Its protein is CAWSVKSSGNTIYF.

This clonotype has at least ten counts. The chain links TRBV12-3 or TRBV12-4 to TRBJ1-2; D call uncertain. V was shortened by 6 bases and J by 2 bases, with 25 bases between the two germline ends. The CDR3 sequence is 18 residues long. The CDR3 DNA follows: TGTGCCAGCAGCCAAGAGGACGGCGTCTACCCTCCCAACTATGGCTACACCTTC. It yields the protein CASSQEDGVYPPNYGYTF.

At least ten counts were recorded for this clonotype. The rearrangement uses TRBV7-2 and TRBJ2-7; 10 bases align to TRBD2. The length of the CDR3 is 16 residues. V trimming: 2 bases; J trimming: 3 bases; junction bases outside the gene matches: 7. Per germline, CDR1 SGHTA and CDR2 FQGNSA. The CDR3 loop is CASSLPTSGKIYEQYF. The CDR3, as DNA: TGTGCCAGCAGCTTACCTACTAGCGGGAAAATCTACGAGCAGTACTTC.

In its sample, this clonotype was seen many times. CDR3 DNA: TGTGCCAGCAGACATGGGACAGTGAACACTGAAGCTTTCTTT. It yields the protein CASRHGTVNTEAFF. V usage is TRBV28 and J usage is TRBJ1-1, with 7 bases aligning to TRBD1. V gave up 6 bases and J gave up 0 bases; unmatched junction bases: 4. The CDR3 has 14 amino acids. The germline gives CDR1 MDHEN, CDR2 SYDVKM.

The chain carries TRBV13 and TRBJ1-1; D call uncertain. V lost 5 bases and J lost 0, with 7 bases in between. The CDR3 sequence is 13 residues long. CDR1 is PRHDT, CDR2 FYEKMQ, per germline (reference sequence). CDR3 region: CASSHDLNTEAFF. The CDR3 DNA is TGTGCCAGCAGCCACGATCTGAACACTGAAGCTTTCTTT. The full variable domain, completed using reference TRBV13 and TRBJ1-1, is AAGVIQSPRHLIKEKRETATLKCYPIPRHDTVYWYQQGPGQDPQFLISFYEKMQSDKGSIPDRFSAQQFSDYHSELNMSSLELGDSALYFCASSHDLNTEAFFGQGTRLTVV.

V is TRBV7-2 and J is TRBJ2-3; 12 bases line up with TRBD1. The CDR3 is 17 amino acids. Germline V gene lookup returns CDR1 SGHTA and CDR2 FQGNSA. J was trimmed by 4 bases and V by 5 bases; bases with no gene match: 10. The CDR3 coding sequence is TGTGCCAGCAGCGCGCCCGGGACAGGGGGCTGGTCAGATACGCAGTATTTT. Encoded protein: CASSAPGTGGWSDTQYF.

The table lists this clonotype with a few counts. The chain combines TRBV5-1 with TRBJ2-1; D might be TRBD2 (6 bases). Germline CDR1 reads SGHRS; CDR2 reads YFSETQ. The CDR3 consists of 17 residues. Trimming left V 2 bases short and J 8 bases short, with 23 bases between. Written as DNA, the CDR3 is TGCGCCAGCAGCTTATTGGGGACTCGAAGGAGTAGCCATGAGCAGTTCTTC. Amino acids: CASSLLGTRRSSHEQFF.

This clonotype was seen at least ten times. V usage is TRBV6-1 and J usage is TRBJ1-4; maybe TRBD1 (6 bases). This CDR3 comprises 14 residues. V was clipped by 5 bases and J by 7 bases, with 14 bases between them. CDR1 MNHNS and CDR2 SASEGT come from the germline V gene. The CDR3 DNA reads TGTGCCAGCAGTCGGAAACAGGGAGTTGAAAAACTGTTTTTT. Translated, it gives CASSRKQGVEKLFF.

About this clonotype itself: Germline and junction disagree at one end, which may indicate a read error. The V call is TRBV5-4, the J call TRBJ2-1; 7 positions match TRBD2. The CDR3 has 14 amino acids. Germline V lookup: CDR1 SGHNT, CDR2 YYREEE (reference sequence). Here the CDR3 DNA reads TGTGCCAGCAGTCCGGGGGGTGGGCCCAATGGGCAGTTCTTC. Its protein product is CASSPGGGPNGQFF.

As to this clonotype: Its ends do not fully match the called genes, so a read error is possible. The V gene is TRBV5-1, the J gene TRBJ2-7; maybe TRBD2 (5 bases). CDR3 length: 14 amino acids. The V gene's germline CDR1 is SGHRS and CDR2 YFSETQ. In DNA, the CDR3 is TGCGCCAGCAGCTTGCGGGGAAGCTCCTGCGAGCAGTACTTC. Its translation is CASSLRGSSCEQYF. The whole variable domain, filled in from reference TRBV5-1 and TRBJ2-7, reads KAGVTQTPRYLIKTRGQQVTLSCSPISGHRSVSWYQQTPGQGLQFLFEYFSETQRNKGNFPGRFSGRQFSNSRSEMNVSTLELGDSALYLCASSLRGSSCEQYFGPGTRLTVT.

As to this clonotype: A far more abundant clone sits one base away, making this likely a read error. Because the CDR3 is missing its conserved closing phenylalanine or tryptophan, this is likely a read error. The V call is TRBV6-9, the J call TRBJ1-1; 11 positions match TRBD1. The trim removed 3 bases at V and 4 bases at J, leaving 1 base unmatched. This CDR3 has 14 residues. Germline-derived CDR1 and CDR2 are MNHGY and SVAAGI. The CDR3 DNA reads TGTGCCAGCAGTTACGGGACAGGGGGCACTGAAGCTTTCTCT. As protein: CASSYGTGGTEAFS.

V usage is TRBV6-1 and J usage is TRBJ2-1, with D maybe TRBD1 (5 bases). V was clipped by 6 bases and J by 0 bases, with 12 bases between them. There are 15 residues in the CDR3. Germline loops: CDR1 MNHNS, CDR2 SASEGT. CDR3 sequence (DNA): TGTGCCAGCAGGGTCGACAGCAGCTCCTACAATGAGCAGTTCTTC. Translation gives CASRVDSSSYNEQFF.

The table lists this clonotype with many counts. The genes are TRBV6-5 and TRBJ1-4; D perhaps matches TRBD1 (6 bases). V lost 0 bases and J 7 bases, leaving 12 bases between the germline ends. CDR3 length: 15 residues. Germline CDR1 MNHEY, CDR2 SVGAGI. The CDR3 bases are TGTGCCAGCAGTTACTCAGCAGGGGCAGGTGAAAAACTGTTTTTT. Amino acids: CASSYSAGAGEKLFF.

This clonotype was picked up many times. The rearrangement links TRBV6-1 to TRBJ2-3; 13 bases are shared with TRBD2. Losses at the gene ends were 4 bases for V and 4 bases for J; bases not matched to a gene: 2. Germline CDR1 and CDR2: MNHNS and SASEGT. The CDR3 has 15 amino acids. The DNA for the CDR3 is TGTGCCAGCAGTGGGACTAGCGGGAGCCCAGATACGCAGTATTTT. Encoded protein: CASSGTSGSPDTQYF.

This clonotype was seen a few times. This chain joins TRBV7-9 and TRBJ2-2; D might be TRBD2 (6 bases). The ends were cut back, 2 bases at V and 7 bases at J, with 8 bases in the middle. CDR1 is SEHNR, CDR2 FQNEAQ, per germline (reference sequence). The CDR3 covers 13 residues. The CDR3 protein is CASSLRRDGELFF. In nucleotides, the CDR3 is TGTGCCAGCAGCTTAAGGCGGGACGGGGAGCTGTTTTTT.

This clonotype was found once. The V call is TRBV27, the J call TRBJ2-5, with D hard to call. CDR1 MNHEY and CDR2 SMNVEV come from the germline V gene (reference sequence). This CDR3 comprises 14 residues. Trimming removed 4 bases at V and 1 base at J, with 10 bases between. The CDR3 spells CASSSPPPQETQYF. In DNA, the CDR3 is TGTGCCAGCAGTTCTCCCCCACCCCAAGAGACCCAGTACTTC.

The gene calls are TRBV6-5 and TRBJ2-3; no reliable D call. V was cut by 2 bases and J by 0 bases, with 6 bases left in between. The germline V gene encodes CDR1 MNHEY and CDR2 SVGAGI. CDR3 length: 14 amino acids. The CDR3 region has the DNA TGTGCCAGCAGTTACACCGACAGCACAGATACGCAGTATTTT. This sequence encodes CASSYTDSTDTQYF.

The genes are TRBV29-1 and TRBJ2-1, with a tentative D call TRBD2 (5 bases). The CDR3 contains 14 residues. Germline CDR1 SQVTM, CDR2 ANQGSEA. V dropped 1 base and J dropped 10 bases, with 17 bases sitting between them. The CDR3 DNA reads TGCAGCGTTGAAGTAGGACTCATTTCCTGGGAGCAGTTCTTC. It encodes CSVEVGLISWEQFF.

The genes are TRBV5-1 and TRBJ1-2, with a tentative D call TRBD1 (5 bases). This CDR3 has 13 amino acids. Trimming stripped 2 bases from V and 8 bases from J, with 13 bases between. Germline CDR1 is SGHRS and CDR2 is YFSETQ. CDR3 in DNA: TGCGCCAGCAGCTTAGCAGGTTGGGACGGCTACACCTTC. Residues: CASSLAGWDGYTF.

V gene TRBV6-2 or TRBV6-3 combines with J gene TRBJ2-1; D gene ambiguous. CDR3 length equals 13 residues. CDR1 and CDR2 (germline): MNHEY, SVGEGT. V was trimmed by 6 bases and J by 4 bases, leaving 10 bases between them. The CDR3: CASRVDLYNEQFF. In DNA, the CDR3 is TGTGCCAGCAGAGTCGACTTGTACAATGAGCAGTTCTTC.

The sample holds many counts of this clonotype. The chain is built from TRBV12-3 or TRBV12-4 and TRBJ2-4; 9 nucleotides match TRBD1. This CDR3 has 13 amino acids. V trimming: 7 bases; J trimming: 10 bases; junction bases outside the gene matches: 8. The CDR3 is CASNLQGARIQYF. CDR3 coding DNA: TGTGCCAGCAACCTACAGGGGGCGCGGATTCAGTACTTC.

The V and J genes are TRBV4-1 and TRBJ2-3; D is perhaps TRBD1 (6 bases). The CDR3 runs 12 residues. From germline, CDR1 is MGHRA and CDR2 YSYEKL. V lost 4 bases, J lost 8 bases, and 10 bases lay in between. This chain's CDR3 is CASSRQGLTQYF. The CDR3 region has the DNA TGCGCCAGCAGCCGTCAGGGGCTTACGCAGTATTTT.

This clonotype was seen ten or more times. The chain is built from TRBV6-1 and TRBJ2-7; the D gene is possibly TRBD1 (5 bases). With 11 bases removed from V and 0 bases from J, the gap between germline ends came to 14 bases. In germline, CDR1 is MNHNS, CDR2 SASEGT. The CDR3 spans 13 residues. CDR3 amino acids: CAGAEAPSYEQYF. The CDR3 coding sequence is TGTGCCGGGGCGGAAGCGCCCTCCTACGAGCAGTACTTC.